A single sample gave rise to the 32 T cell receptor beta chains below, sequenced in a study of response to subunit inactivated influenza vaccine. TCRdb fed the RT-PCR reads into MiXCR, producing one record per CDR3 protein. The table has about 500,000 distinct CDR3 sequences, 10% to 15% seen once. Here the sequenced sample was PBMCs from blood, taken around seven weeks after vaccination. The receptor set was obtained from a man in his forties or fifties who received an inactivated influenza vaccine.

The chain employs TRBV11-3 and TRBJ1-1; TRBD1 is a possible D gene (5 bases). The V gene's germline CDR1 is SGHNT and CDR2 YENEEA. There are 15 residues in the CDR3. V lost 1 base and J lost 5, with 14 bases in between. CDR3 protein: CASSLGAGRETEAFF. CDR3 coding DNA: TGTGCCAGCAGCTTAGGAGCGGGGCGCGAGACTGAAGCTTTCTTT.

This clonotype was counted many times. The V call is TRBV4-3, the J call TRBJ2-7, with no clear D. The CDR3 has 14 residues. Per germline, CDR1 LGHNA and CDR2 YSLEER. The ends were cut back, 1 base at V and 3 bases at J, with 10 bases in the middle. CDR3 region: CASSQGSVGYEQYF. The CDR3 coding sequence is TGCGCCAGCAGCCAAGGGTCCGTGGGCTACGAGCAGTACTTC.

The chain is built from TRBV6-2 or TRBV6-3 and TRBJ2-7; D may be TRBD1 (5 bases). Trimming left V 0 bases short and J 0 bases short, with 15 bases between. Germline V gene lookup returns CDR1 MNHEY and CDR2 SVGEGT. The CDR3 covers 17 residues. The CDR3 spells CASSYSVRDSVSYEQYF. DNA for the CDR3: TGTGCCAGCAGTTACTCGGTTCGAGACAGCGTCTCCTACGAGCAGTACTTC.

This clonotype was counted between two and nine times. The chain uses TRBV6-4 and TRBJ2-2; D may correspond to TRBD1 or TRBD2 (6 bases each). Trimming pared 0 bases from V and 5 bases from J, leaving 10 bases between. The length of the CDR3 is 15 residues. Germline CDR1 MRHNA, CDR2 SNTAGT. The CDR3 DNA sequence: TGTGCCAGCAGTGACTCGGAGGGGGAAACCGGGGAGCTGTTTTTT. Encoded protein: CASSDSEGETGELFF.

CDR3 nucleotides: TGCAGTGCCAACGACAGGGGATTATTCTACGAGCAGTACTTC. The encoded protein is CSANDRGLFYEQYF. V and J are TRBV20-1 and TRBJ2-7; 8 positions match TRBD1. This CDR3 is 14 amino acids long. V lost 6 bases and J lost 3; bases outside the gene matches: 10. CDR1 is DFQATT and CDR2 is SNEGSKA in the germline V gene (reference sequence).

Only a few counts were recorded for this clonotype. V is TRBV5-1 and J is TRBJ2-1; 11 nucleotides line up with TRBD2. Germline V CDR1 and CDR2: SGHRS, YFSETQ. CDR3 size: 14 residues. The junction had 2 bases not matched to a gene; V was cut back by 0 bases and J by 9 bases. The CDR3 DNA reads TGCGCCAGCAGCTTGGATACTAGCGGGGGTGAGCAGTTCTTC. The encoded protein is CASSLDTSGGEQFF.

This chain connects TRBV5-1 to TRBJ2-3; D is perhaps TRBD1 (6 bases). Looked up from germline, CDR1 is SGHRS and CDR2 is YFSETQ. The CDR3 is made up of 14 amino acids. The V gene lost 5 bases and the J gene lost 2 bases, with 12 bases spanning the gap. The CDR3 loop is CASRSGTLTDTQYF. CDR3 in DNA: TGCGCCAGCAGATCCGGGACACTCACAGATACGCAGTATTTT.

This clonotype has only a few counts. V usage is TRBV20-1 and J usage is TRBJ1-1; the match to TRBD1 covers 9 bases. V lost 5 bases, J lost 0 bases, and 7 bases stayed unmatched. CDR3 size: 15 residues. Looked up from germline, CDR1 is DFQATT and CDR2 is SNEGSKA (reference sequence). The CDR3 region has the DNA TGCAGTGCTCCCCGACAGGGGGTCATGAACACTGAAGCTTTCTTT. Amino acids: CSAPRQGVMNTEAFF.

This clonotype turned up a few times. The chain has TRBV6-5 and TRBJ2-2; D unclear. CDR3 length equals 15 residues. Trimming cost V 2 bases and J 1 base, with 8 bases left between them. Germline CDR1 and CDR2: MNHEY and SVGAGI. Here the CDR3 reads CASSYGWGNTGELFF. CDR3 bases: TGTGCCAGCAGTTACGGTTGGGGGAACACCGGGGAGCTGTTTTTT.

The chain is built from TRBV29-1 and TRBJ2-2; D might be TRBD1 (6 bases). In germline, CDR1 is SQVTM, CDR2 ANQGSEA. This CDR3 comprises 12 residues. Trimming took 6 bases from V and 7 from J, leaving 12 bases between them. DNA for the CDR3: TGCAGCGTGGGGGACACCGTCGGGGAGCTGTTTTTT. Translation gives CSVGDTVGELFF.

The chain is built from TRBV12-3 or TRBV12-4 and TRBJ2-1; D gene ambiguous. V lost 5 bases to trimming and J lost 7 bases, with 12 bases between them. This CDR3 has 13 residues. CDR3 sequence reads: CASSTQWNNEQFF. The CDR3 DNA sequence: TGTGCCAGCAGTACCCAATGGAATAATGAGCAGTTCTTC.

As to this clonotype: This could be a read error, since a much larger clone is one nucleotide away. In this CDR3 the conserved last residue, phenylalanine or tryptophan, is missing, so a read error is likely. The chain has TRBV12-3 or TRBV12-4 and TRBJ2-7; D gene ambiguous. The CDR3 length is 12 residues. V lost 6 bases to trimming and J lost 6 bases, with 12 bases between them. The CDR3 DNA sequence: TGTGCCAGCAGCCGAAGCAGTTTCGAGCAGTACTCC. It codes for CASSRSSFEQYS.

This clonotype was recorded a few times. The chain couples TRBV7-2 to TRBJ2-7; 7 positions match TRBD1. After removal of 5 bases from V and 2 bases from J, the junction contained 9 bases not matched to a gene. The CDR3 extends over 15 amino acids. Germline V gene lookup returns CDR1 SGHTA and CDR2 FQGNSA. The CDR3 protein is CASSPTADRTYEQYF. The CDR3 DNA follows: TGTGCCAGCAGCCCTACGGCGGACAGGACCTACGAGCAGTACTTC.

This chain connects TRBV20-1 to TRBJ2-1; 12 positions match TRBD2. The V gene's germline CDR1 is DFQATT and CDR2 SNEGSKA (reference sequence). Trimming at V came to 4 bases and at J to 0 bases, leaving 4 bases not matched to a gene. This CDR3 region has 16 residues. This CDR3 reads CSAKTSGGTSYNEQFF. The DNA for the CDR3 is TGCAGTGCTAAGACTAGCGGGGGCACCTCCTACAATGAGCAGTTCTTC.

This clonotype was counted at least ten times. The chain combines TRBV27 with TRBJ2-5; possibly TRBD1 or TRBD2 for D (6 bases each). Trimming stripped 8 bases from V and 7 bases from J, with 23 bases between. The CDR3 has 15 residues. The germline V gene encodes CDR1 MNHEY and CDR2 SMNVEV (reference sequence). CDR3 residues: CASSSSGAASWTQYF. CDR3 DNA: TGTGCCAGCTCGTCCTCGGGGGCGGCCAGTTGGACCCAGTACTTC.

This clonotype was counted many times. V usage is TRBV10-3 and J usage is TRBJ2-5; D is possibly TRBD2 (5 bases). The germline V and J ends were trimmed by 2 bases and 7 bases, with 17 bases remaining between them. CDR3 length equals 15 residues. In germline, CDR1 is ENHRY, CDR2 SYGVKD. The CDR3 reads CAISEPRASRLTQYF. The CDR3, as DNA: TGTGCCATCAGTGAGCCAAGGGCTAGCCGGTTGACCCAGTACTTC.

The CDR3 sequence: CASSLTRTSGNEQFF. The CDR3 nucleotides read TGTGCCAGCAGCTTAACTCGGACTAGCGGGAATGAGCAGTTCTTC. The rearrangement uses TRBV7-9 and TRBJ2-1; 11 nucleotides agree with TRBD2. Germline V CDR1 and CDR2: SEHNR, FQNEAQ (reference sequence). V lost 2 bases to trimming and J lost 7 bases; unmatched junction nucleotides: 4. This CDR3 region has 15 residues.

The genes are TRBV20-1 and TRBJ1-1, with D tentatively TRBD1 (6 bases). The CDR3 has 12 residues. Germline CDR1 DFQATT, CDR2 SNEGSKA (reference sequence). Trimming took off 0 bases at V and 7 bases at J, with 9 bases between the two ends. The CDR3 loop reads CSARETGSEAFF. The CDR3 bases are TGCAGTGCTAGAGAGACAGGTAGTGAAGCTTTCTTT.

The chain joins TRBV11-2 to TRBJ2-5; D gene unclear. The CDR3 sequence is 15 residues long. V lost 5 bases to trimming and J lost 4 bases, with 17 bases between them. CDR1 SGHAT and CDR2 FQNNGV come from the germline V gene. The CDR3 spells CASSRLGTVGETQYF. CDR3 coding DNA: TGTGCCAGCAGCCGACTTGGCACCGTGGGAGAGACCCAGTACTTC.

Ten or more counts support this clonotype. The rearrangement uses TRBV15 and TRBJ1-6; D not certain. Germline V gene lookup returns CDR1 LNHNV and CDR2 YYDKDF (reference sequence). This CDR3 comprises 15 residues. Trimming shortened V by 0 bases and J by 2 bases, and 5 bases separated the two germline ends. Here the CDR3 reads CATSRDRAYNSPLHF. In DNA, the CDR3 is TGTGCCACCAGCAGAGATAGGGCCTATAATTCACCCCTCCACTTT.

The genes are TRBV11-2 and TRBJ2-7; unclear D gene. Per the germline V gene, CDR1 is SGHAT and CDR2 is FQNNGV. The V end lost 4 bases, the J end lost 0 bases, and 19 bases lay between the germline ends. The CDR3 is 17 residues long. The DNA for the CDR3 is TGTGCCAGCAGCTCAACTACCGGGTCATGGGCCTCCTACGAGCAGTACTTC. Protein sequence: CASSSTTGSWASYEQYF.

V and J are TRBV14 and TRBJ2-1; 11 nucleotides align to TRBD2. Germline V CDR1 and CDR2: SGHDN, FVKESK. Trimming removed 7 bases from V and 6 bases from J; junction bases left unmatched: 17. The CDR3 runs 18 residues. CDR3 amino acids: CASNRGGLAGQRGNEQFF. Written as DNA, the CDR3 is TGTGCCAGCAACCGGGGAGGACTAGCGGGTCAACGGGGCAATGAGCAGTTCTTC.

This clonotype was seen a few times. The J gene is TRBJ1-2, the V gene TRBV7-2, with TRBD1 matching 12 bases. Trimming removed 5 bases from V and 4 bases from J; junction bases left unmatched: 11. CDR3 length: 17 amino acids. Looked up from germline, CDR1 is SGHTA and CDR2 is FQGNSA. This chain's CDR3 is CASSLRDRGRPGYGYTF. The CDR3 nucleotides read TGTGCCAGCAGCCTCCGGGACAGGGGGCGTCCCGGCTATGGCTACACCTTC.

The sample holds many counts of this clonotype. The junction shows a germline mismatch at one end, possibly a read error. The chain recombines TRBV9 with TRBJ2-2, with D perhaps being TRBD1 or TRBD2 (6 bases each). This CDR3 region has 18 residues. Germline V lookup: CDR1 SGDLS, CDR2 YYNGEE. The CDR3 coding sequence is TGTGCCAGCAGCGTACCCCGGGACACAGGGACAAACACCGGGGGGCTGTTTTTT. It codes for CASSVPRDTGTNTGGLFF.

Details on this clonotype: This could be a read error, since a much larger clone is one nucleotide away. The V and J genes are TRBV4-2 and TRBJ2-3; unclear D gene. Germline assignment: CDR1 LGHNA and CDR2 YNFKEQ. Trimming took off 1 base at V and 10 bases at J, with 15 bases between the two ends. The CDR3 length is 14 residues. The CDR3 DNA sequence: TGTGCCAGCAGCCAAGGCATTTCGGGTGATTCGCAGTATTTT. This gives the protein CASSQGISGDSQYF.

This clonotype was recorded at least ten times. V and J are TRBV12-3 or TRBV12-4 and TRBJ2-5, with 8 bases identical to TRBD2. V lost 5 bases, J lost 5 bases, and 7 bases stayed unmatched. The CDR3 has 14 residues. The CDR3 coding sequence is TGTGCCAGCAGTGGGGGACTAGTTCGCGAGACCCAGTACTTC. Translated: CASSGGLVRETQYF.

Details on this clonotype: This may be a read error, as it is one base from a much larger clone. V gene TRBV7-9 combines with J gene TRBJ2-3; D not resolved. The CDR3 is 14 residues long. Germline V gives CDR1 SEHNR, CDR2 FQNEAQ (reference sequence). The CDR3 loop reads CASSPLGPTDTRYF. CDR3 nucleotide sequence: TGTGCCAGCAGCCCCCTGGGTCCCACAGATACGCGGTATTTT.

The chain joins TRBV12-3 or TRBV12-4 to TRBJ2-4, with TRBD1 identical over 7 bases. Trimming at V came to 6 bases and at J to 1 base, leaving 6 bases not matched to a gene. CDR3 length equals 15 residues. DNA for the CDR3: TGTGCCAGCAGCCGAGACAGGGACGCCAAAAACATTCAGTACTTC. Amino acids: CASSRDRDAKNIQYF.

The chain carries TRBV7-8 and TRBJ2-1, with 8 bases identical to TRBD1. The CDR3 is 14 amino acids. J gave up 9 bases and V 3 bases, and 7 bases lay outside the gene matches. CDR1 SGHVS and CDR2 FQNEAQ come from the germline V gene. CDR3: CASSLGRGLGEQFF. The CDR3 bases are TGTGCCAGCAGCTTGGGCAGGGGGCTGGGTGAGCAGTTCTTC.

This clonotype has just a few counts. The V gene is TRBV6-2 or TRBV6-3, the J gene TRBJ2-1; D gene ambiguous. The CDR3 is 17 residues long. CDR1 is MNHEY and CDR2 is SVGEGT in the germline V gene. Trimming removed 8 bases from V and 2 bases from J, with 22 bases in between. The CDR3 DNA is TGTGCCAGCCAGTTCACTAAAGTTGGGATGACCTACAATGAGCAGTTCTTC. Protein product: CASQFTKVGMTYNEQFF.

The table lists this clonotype with a few counts. The rearrangement uses TRBV6-2 or TRBV6-3 and TRBJ1-2; 10 nucleotides align to TRBD1. Germline-derived CDR1 and CDR2 are MNHEY and SVGEGT. V was pared by 6 bases and J by 2 bases, with 3 bases of the junction left unmatched. The CDR3 is 14 amino acids. CDR3 amino acids: CASRRTGGNYGYTF. As DNA, the CDR3 is TGTGCCAGCAGAAGGACAGGGGGAAACTATGGCTACACCTTC.

In its sample, this clonotype was seen many times. V usage is TRBV2 and J usage is TRBJ2-1; D remains ambiguous. This CDR3 is built from 11 residues. Germline V CDR1 and CDR2: SNHLY, FYNNEI. Deletions cut 4 bases from V and 6 bases from J, with 4 bases between. CDR3 DNA: TGTGCCAGCAGTGTACGCAATGAGCAGTTCTTC. Protein sequence: CASSVRNEQFF.